Included here is one T cell receptor beta chain sequence, with context. The antigen is undetermined. CDR1 is SGHRS, CDR2 YFSETQ, per germline. V lost 0 bases and J lost 2, with 9 bases in between. CDR3 size: 14 residues. These data originate in a study of identical twins. Study-wide findings and caveats: Clonotypes of the beta chain that were abundant in cord blood carried fewer insertions (memory repertoires showed none).

TCRdb analysed the 5' RACE reads with MiXCR anew, one entry per CDR3 protein. Among a few hundred thousand distinct CDR3 sequences listed, 9% to 10% were seen once. The sample was also reused in another study, on yellow fever vaccine responses in identical twins.

What was sequenced was PBMCs. The genes are TRBV5-1 and TRBJ2-7; D is unresolved. This TCR derives from a woman aged 18-30 years in good health. The CDR3 DNA sequence: TGCGCCAGCAGCTTGGTTCAGCCTCCCTACGAGCAGTACTTC. Translating gives CASSLVQPPYEQYF.